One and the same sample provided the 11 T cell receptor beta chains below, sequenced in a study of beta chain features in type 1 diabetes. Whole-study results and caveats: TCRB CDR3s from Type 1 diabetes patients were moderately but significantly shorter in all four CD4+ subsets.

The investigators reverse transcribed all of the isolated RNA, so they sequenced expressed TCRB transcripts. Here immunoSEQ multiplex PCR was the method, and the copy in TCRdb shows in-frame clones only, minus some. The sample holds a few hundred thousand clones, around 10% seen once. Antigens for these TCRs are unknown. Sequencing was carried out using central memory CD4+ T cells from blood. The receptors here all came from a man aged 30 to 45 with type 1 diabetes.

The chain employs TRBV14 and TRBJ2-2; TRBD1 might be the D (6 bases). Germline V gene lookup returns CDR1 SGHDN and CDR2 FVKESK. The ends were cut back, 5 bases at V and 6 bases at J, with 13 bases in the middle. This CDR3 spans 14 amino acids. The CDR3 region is CASSIQGVAGELFF. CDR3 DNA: TGTGCCAGCAGCATACAGGGTGTCGCCGGGGAGCTGTTTTTT.

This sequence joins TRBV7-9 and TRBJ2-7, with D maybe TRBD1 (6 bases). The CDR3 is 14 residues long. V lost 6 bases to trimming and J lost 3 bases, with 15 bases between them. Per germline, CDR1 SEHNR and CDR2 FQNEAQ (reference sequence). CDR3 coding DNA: TGTGCCAGCAGGCGGACAGACGACTACTACGAGCAGTACTTC. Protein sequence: CASRRTDDYYEQYF. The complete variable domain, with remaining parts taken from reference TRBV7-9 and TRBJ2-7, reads DTGVSQNPRHKITKRGQNVTFRCDPISEHNRLYWYRQTLGQGPEFLTYFQNEAQLEKSRLLSDRFSAERPKGSFSTLEIQRTEQGDSAMYLCASRRTDDYYEQYFGPGTRLTVT.

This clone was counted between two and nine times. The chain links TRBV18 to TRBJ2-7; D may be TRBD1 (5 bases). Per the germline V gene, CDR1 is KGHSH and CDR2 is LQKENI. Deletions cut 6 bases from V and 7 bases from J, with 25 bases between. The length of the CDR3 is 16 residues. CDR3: CASSLTTGPPGWEQYF. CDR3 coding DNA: TGTGCCAGCTCCCTGACCACAGGTCCCCCTGGCTGGGAGCAGTACTTC.

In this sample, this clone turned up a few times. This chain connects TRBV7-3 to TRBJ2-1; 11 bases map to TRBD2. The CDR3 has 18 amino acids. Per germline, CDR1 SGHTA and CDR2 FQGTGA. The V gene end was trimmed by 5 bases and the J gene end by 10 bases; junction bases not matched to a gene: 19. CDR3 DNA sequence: TGTGCCAGCAGCGCAAAGGGGATAGTAGCGGGAGGGAGGAACGAGCAGTTCTTC. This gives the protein CASSAKGIVAGGRNEQFF.

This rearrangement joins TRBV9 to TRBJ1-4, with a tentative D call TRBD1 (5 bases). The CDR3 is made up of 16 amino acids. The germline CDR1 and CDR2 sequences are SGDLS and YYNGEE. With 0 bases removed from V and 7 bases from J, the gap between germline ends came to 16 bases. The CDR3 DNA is TGTGCCAGCAGCGTAGGAGTTGGGGGAGGCGGTGAAAAACTGTTTTTT. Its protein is CASSVGVGGGGEKLFF.

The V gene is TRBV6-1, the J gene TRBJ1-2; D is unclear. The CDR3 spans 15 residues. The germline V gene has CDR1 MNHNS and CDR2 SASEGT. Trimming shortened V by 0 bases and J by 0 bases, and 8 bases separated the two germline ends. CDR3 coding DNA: TGTGCCAGCAGTGAAGCAGGAGGCACTAACTATGGCTACACCTTC. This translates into CASSEAGGTNYGYTF.

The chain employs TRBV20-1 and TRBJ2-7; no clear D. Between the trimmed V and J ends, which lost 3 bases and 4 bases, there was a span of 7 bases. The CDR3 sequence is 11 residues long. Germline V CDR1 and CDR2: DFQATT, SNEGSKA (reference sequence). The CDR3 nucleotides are TGCAGTGCTAGGGCAACTTACGAGCAGTACTTC. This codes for CSARATYEQYF.

Here the CDR3 DNA reads TGTGCCAGCAGCCAAAGCCGGGGTCTAGCGGGTCAAGAGACCCAGTACTTC. It translates to CASSQSRGLAGQETQYF. The rearrangement joins TRBV14 to TRBJ2-5, with 8 bases that match TRBD2. The germline V gene encodes CDR1 SGHDN and CDR2 FVKESK. J lost 2 bases, V lost 2 bases, and 10 bases had no gene match. CDR3 length: 17 amino acids.

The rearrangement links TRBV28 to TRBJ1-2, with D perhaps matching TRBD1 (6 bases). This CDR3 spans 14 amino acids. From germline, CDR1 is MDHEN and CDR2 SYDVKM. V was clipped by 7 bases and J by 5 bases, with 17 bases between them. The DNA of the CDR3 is TGTGCCAGCAACCCCACTGAGGGGGGTTATGGCTACACCTTC. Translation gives CASNPTEGGYGYTF.

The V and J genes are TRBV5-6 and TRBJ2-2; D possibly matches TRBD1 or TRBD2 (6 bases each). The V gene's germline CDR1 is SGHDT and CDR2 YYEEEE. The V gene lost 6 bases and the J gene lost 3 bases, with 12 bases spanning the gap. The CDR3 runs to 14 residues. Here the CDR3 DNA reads TGTGCCAGCATAGGGGGGCCTTACACCGGGGAGCTGTTTTTT. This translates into CASIGGPYTGELFF.

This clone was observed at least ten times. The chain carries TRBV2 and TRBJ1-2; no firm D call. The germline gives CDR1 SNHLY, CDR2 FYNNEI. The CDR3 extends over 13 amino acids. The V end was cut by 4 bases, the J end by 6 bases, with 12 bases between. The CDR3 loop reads CASSARQADGYTF. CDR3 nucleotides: TGTGCCAGCAGTGCGCGGCAGGCCGATGGCTACACCTTC.